One and the same sample provided the 32 T cell receptor beta chains below, sequenced in a study of a mutant IDH1 vaccine in newly diagnosed glioma. The table came from immunoSEQ multiplex PCR; TCRdb's copy has only in-frame clones and leaves some out. The repertoire consists of about 66,000 clones, with about 74% occurring once and the leading ten covering 4.7%. Indicated time point: week 35, safety follow-up. What each vaccine dose contained was 300 ug of mutant IDH1 20-mer peptide, accompanied by topical imiquimod. What these receptors recognize is not known. Material: PBMCs, obtained from a glioma patient whose treatment included an IDH1 peptide vaccine. These receptors all stem from a man in his fifties or sixties with glioma.

This clone has a handful of counts. This chain connects TRBV6-4 to TRBJ1-1; 8 positions match TRBD1. Germline V gene data show CDR1 as MRHNA and CDR2 as SNTAGT. J lost 5 bases, V lost 6 bases, and 5 bases had no gene match. This CDR3 region has 13 residues. DNA of the CDR3: TGTGCCAGCAGCTTGACAGGGGAGACTGAAGCTTTCTTT. Its protein product is CASSLTGETEAFF.

The chain is built from TRBV29-1 and TRBJ2-7; 7 bases are a match to TRBD1. CDR3 size: 14 residues. Germline V gene sequence: CDR1 SQVTM, CDR2 ANQGSEA. V trimming: 5 bases; J trimming: 4 bases; junction bases outside the gene matches: 11. This CDR3 is CSVPYRGNEYEQYF. The CDR3 region has the DNA TGCAGCGTTCCATACAGGGGCAATGAATACGAGCAGTACTTC.

This clone was observed once. The gene calls are TRBV19 and TRBJ1-2; 10 positions agree with TRBD1. This CDR3 has 15 residues. V lost 1 base, J lost 8 bases, and 7 bases stayed unmatched. Germline V gives CDR1 LNHDA, CDR2 SQIVND (reference sequence). Written as DNA, the CDR3 is TGTGCCAGTAGTATAGGAGGGACAGGGGATCCCGGCTACACCTTC. Translation gives CASSIGGTGDPGYTF. The entire variable domain, with the rest obtained from reference TRBV19 and TRBJ1-2, is as follows: DGGITQSPKYLFRKEGQNVTLSCEQNLNHDAMYWYRQDPGQGLRLIYYSQIVNDFQKGDIAEGYSVSREKKESFPLTVTSAQKNPTAFYLCASSIGGTGDPGYTFGSGTRLTVV.

The chain has TRBV29-1 and TRBJ2-1; 8 bases map to TRBD1. This CDR3 has 13 amino acids. CDR1 and CDR2 from the germline V gene are SQVTM and ANQGSEA. V lost 8 bases to trimming and J lost 2 bases; unmatched junction nucleotides: 5. CDR3 coding DNA: TGCAGCACCAGGGGGCCAACCTACAATGAGCAGTTCTTC. Translating it yields CSTRGPTYNEQFF.

This chain links TRBV19 with TRBJ2-4; the D gene is possibly TRBD2 (5 bases). V was shortened by 7 bases and J by 3 bases, with 13 bases between the two germline ends. Germline CDR1 is LNHDA and CDR2 is SQIVND (reference sequence). The CDR3 has 14 residues. The CDR3 DNA is TGTGCCAGTATCGCGGTCGGGGACAAAAACATTCAGTACTTC. As protein: CASIAVGDKNIQYF.

This rearrangement joins TRBV9 to TRBJ1-2, with 10 bases that match TRBD1. The germline CDR1 and CDR2 sequences are SGDLS and YYNGEE. Losses at the gene ends were 0 bases for V and 4 bases for J; bases not matched to a gene: 3. The CDR3 consists of 15 residues. As DNA, the CDR3 is TGTGCCAGCAGCGTAGGACAGGGGGCAGGCTATGGCTACACCTTC. Its protein is CASSVGQGAGYGYTF.

The chain couples TRBV6-1 to TRBJ2-3; no clear D gene. CDR3 size: 11 residues. The germline CDR1 and CDR2 sequences are MNHNS and SASEGT. Trimming stripped 8 bases from V and 6 bases from J, with 9 bases between. The CDR3: CASRSPDTQYF. CDR3 coding DNA: TGTGCCAGCCGGAGCCCGGATACGCAGTATTTT.

This sequence joins TRBV2 and TRBJ1-3; no clear D. The ends were cut back, 7 bases at V and 2 bases at J, with 12 bases in the middle. Germline V gene sequence: CDR1 SNHLY, CDR2 FYNNEI. The CDR3 is 14 residues long. The CDR3 DNA follows: TGTGCCAGCACTAGCCTCGGGACTGGAAACACCATATATTTT. This gives the protein CASTSLGTGNTIYF. Drawing the rest from reference TRBV2 and TRBJ1-3, the complete variable domain is EPEVTQTPSHQVTQMGQEVILRCVPISNHLYFYWYRQILGQKVEFLVSFYNNEISEKSEIFDDQFSVERPDGSNFTLKIRSTKLEDSAMYFCASTSLGTGNTIYFGEGSWLTVV.

The chain links TRBV7-9 to TRBJ2-7; TRBD2 matches at 9 bases. V lost 5 bases, J lost 0 bases, and 5 bases stayed unmatched. The CDR3 runs to 15 residues. The germline V gene has CDR1 SEHNR and CDR2 FQNEAQ (reference sequence). This chain's CDR3 is CASSPLAGSSYEQYF. In DNA form, the CDR3 reads TGTGCCAGCAGCCCCCTAGCGGGGTCCTCCTACGAGCAGTACTTC.

V gene TRBV20-1 combines with J gene TRBJ2-1, with D tentatively TRBD1 (6 bases). Trimming shortened V by 0 bases and J by 15 bases, and 12 bases separated the two germline ends. The V gene's germline CDR1 is DFQATT and CDR2 SNEGSKA (reference sequence). The CDR3 sequence is 11 residues long. CDR3 in amino acids: CSARDIRGSFF. The CDR3 DNA is TGCAGTGCTAGAGATATAAGGGGGTCGTTCTTC.

V is TRBV5-5 and J is TRBJ2-1; D not resolved. The CDR3 is made up of 11 amino acids. Germline lookup yields CDR1 SGHKS and CDR2 YYEKEE (reference sequence). V lost 4 bases to trimming and J lost 7 bases, with 6 bases between them. The CDR3: CASSQGNEQFF. Written as DNA, the CDR3 is TGTGCCAGCAGCCAAGGGAATGAGCAGTTCTTC.

This clone came up once. The rearrangement joins TRBV2 to TRBJ1-2, with no clear D. This CDR3 spans 13 amino acids. CDR1 is SNHLY and CDR2 is FYNNEI in the germline V gene. V was shortened by 8 bases and J by 5 bases, with 15 bases between the two germline ends. The CDR3: CASVYWERYGYTF. CDR3 nucleotide sequence: TGTGCCAGCGTGTACTGGGAGCGGTATGGCTACACCTTC. Combining the CDR3 with reference TRBV2 and TRBJ1-2 gives the whole variable domain EPEVTQTPSHQVTQMGQEVILRCVPISNHLYFYWYRQILGQKVEFLVSFYNNEISEKSEIFDDQFSVERPDGSNFTLKIRSTKLEDSAMYFCASVYWERYGYTFGSGTRLTVV.

The chain carries TRBV7-3 and TRBJ2-2; 9 bases are shared with TRBD1. Trimming cost V 0 bases and J 5 bases; bases outside gene matches: 1. The CDR3 totals 15 residues. Per germline, CDR1 SGHTA and CDR2 FQGTGA. CDR3 sequence: CASSLTGQGTGELFF. The DNA for the CDR3 is TGTGCCAGCAGCTTAACTGGACAGGGGACCGGGGAGCTGTTTTTT.

The chain uses TRBV29-1 and TRBJ2-1; 9 bases are shared with TRBD2. The junction had 5 bases not matched to a gene; V was cut back by 5 bases and J by 0 bases. Looked up from germline, CDR1 is SQVTM and CDR2 is ANQGSEA. CDR3 length: 15 amino acids. The CDR3 spells CSVRAGGNSYNEQFF. Written as DNA, the CDR3 is TGCAGCGTTAGAGCGGGGGGCAACTCCTACAATGAGCAGTTCTTC.

This clone has a handful of counts. The chain recombines TRBV10-3 with TRBJ2-6; TRBD1 matches 8 bases. The CDR3 contains 17 residues. Trimming at V came to 0 bases and at J to 3 bases, leaving 4 bases not matched to a gene. Germline V gene sequence: CDR1 ENHRY, CDR2 SYGVKD. CDR3 amino acids: CAISESQGAYGANVLTF. The CDR3 nucleotides are TGTGCCATCAGTGAGTCGCAGGGGGCGTATGGGGCCAACGTCCTGACTTTC.

This rearrangement joins TRBV27 to TRBJ1-1; D ambiguous. The CDR3 extends over 14 amino acids. V dropped 2 bases and J dropped 6 bases, with 13 bases sitting between them. The V gene's germline CDR1 is MNHEY and CDR2 SMNVEV (reference sequence). The CDR3 protein is CASSLTQEAAEAFF. CDR3 bases: TGTGCCAGCAGTTTAACCCAGGAGGCCGCTGAAGCTTTCTTT.

The chain employs TRBV2 and TRBJ1-1; no definite D call. Between the trimmed V and J ends, which lost 0 bases and 14 bases, there was a span of 10 bases. The germline V gene has CDR1 SNHLY and CDR2 FYNNEI. The CDR3 sequence is 11 residues long. The DNA of the CDR3 is TGTGCCAGCAGTGAAGCGACCCTCGGGTTCTTT. It encodes CASSEATLGFF. The full variable domain, rest sourced from reference TRBV2 and TRBJ1-1, is EPEVTQTPSHQVTQMGQEVILRCVPISNHLYFYWYRQILGQKVEFLVSFYNNEISEKSEIFDDQFSVERPDGSNFTLKIRSTKLEDSAMYFCASSEATLGFFGQGTRLTVV.

The gene calls are TRBV6-1 and TRBJ2-2; D is possibly TRBD1 (6 bases). CDR1 and CDR2 (germline): MNHNS, SASEGT. CDR3 length: 14 residues. V lost 5 bases and J 5 bases, leaving 12 bases between the germline ends. DNA of the CDR3: TGTGCCAGCAGTCCAAACAGGGTAACCGGGGAGCTGTTTTTT. Translating it yields CASSPNRVTGELFF.

This clone was detected once. CDR3 in DNA: TGTGCCAGCAGCTTTAGGGAGATGGGAAATTCACCCCTCCACTTT. Its translation is CASSFREMGNSPLHF. J is TRBJ1-6 and V is TRBV7-9; no clear D gene. There are 15 residues in the CDR3. V was trimmed by 3 bases and J by 7 bases, leaving 13 bases between them. CDR1 is SEHNR and CDR2 is FQNEAQ in the germline V gene (reference sequence).

The V and J genes are TRBV5-7 and TRBJ1-5; maybe TRBD1 (6 bases). TRBV5-7 is sorted into the ORF group, with uncertain function. The V gene lost 3 bases and the J gene lost 6 bases, with 19 bases spanning the gap. The CDR3 loop spans 16 amino acids. The CDR3 DNA reads TGTGCCAGCAGCTCGACAGGACGAAATAGGAGTCAGCCCCAGCATTTT. Translation: CASSSTGRNRSQPQHF.

The chain recombines TRBV20-1 with TRBJ2-1; tentative D call: TRBD1 (7 bases). Trimming left V 8 bases short and J 7 bases short, with 12 bases between. The CDR3 totals 11 residues. Germline values: CDR1 DFQATT, CDR2 SNEGSKA (reference sequence). Here the CDR3 reads CSPRGVNEQFF. The CDR3 nucleotides read TGCAGTCCCAGGGGGGTGAATGAGCAGTTCTTC.

The chain carries TRBV29-1 and TRBJ2-1; D is unclear. CDR3 size: 12 residues. The ends were cut back, 1 base at V and 5 bases at J, with 6 bases in the middle. Germline V gives CDR1 SQVTM, CDR2 ANQGSEA. The CDR3: CSVEATHNEQFF. The CDR3 region has the DNA TGCAGCGTTGAAGCCACGCACAATGAGCAGTTCTTC.

The V gene is TRBV14, the J gene TRBJ2-4, with D maybe TRBD1 (6 bases). This CDR3 is 14 amino acids long. The V gene's germline CDR1 is SGHDN and CDR2 FVKESK. V lost 4 bases, J lost 6 bases, and 13 bases lay in between. The DNA of the CDR3 is TGTGCCAGCAGCCCCGGGACACTCGTAAACATTCAGTACTTC. Translation gives CASSPGTLVNIQYF.

V gene TRBV9 combines with J gene TRBJ1-1, with D tentatively TRBD1 (6 bases). Trimming left V 3 bases short and J 3 bases short, with 18 bases between. The germline gives CDR1 SGDLS, CDR2 YYNGEE. CDR3 size: 16 residues. DNA for the CDR3: TGTGCCAGCAGCGACGGGACACGGAGGGTGGACACTGAAGCTTTCTTT. Translation: CASSDGTRRVDTEAFF.

This chain uses TRBV9 with TRBJ2-7; 7 nucleotides agree with TRBD2. V shed 3 bases and J 5 bases; nucleotides not matched to a gene: 11. Germline CDR1 SGDLS, CDR2 YYNGEE. The CDR3 sequence is 15 residues long. CDR3 residues: CASSARVGRGNEQYF. CDR3 sequence (DNA): TGTGCCAGCAGCGCCCGGGTGGGGAGGGGTAACGAGCAGTACTTC.

This clone showed up just once. This chain connects TRBV29-1 to TRBJ2-3; 13 bases match TRBD2. J was trimmed by 8 bases and V by 4 bases; bases with no gene match: 3. Germline CDR1 and CDR2: SQVTM and ANQGSEA. There are 13 residues in the CDR3. The CDR3 region is CSVGTSGGSTQYF. The CDR3 region has the DNA TGCAGCGTTGGGACTAGCGGGGGTAGTACGCAGTATTTT.

The genes are TRBV30 and TRBJ1-4; 9 positions match TRBD1. Germline lookup yields CDR1 GTSNPN and CDR2 SVGIG (reference sequence). The CDR3 totals 13 residues. The V gene end was trimmed by 0 bases and the J gene end by 10 bases; junction bases not matched to a gene: 3. The CDR3 DNA reads as TGTGCCTGGAGTGTACAGGGGGCAGGAAAACTGTTTTTT. The encoded protein is CAWSVQGAGKLFF.

Concerning this clone itself: The sample has other DNA sequences that encode this CDR3 too. The CDR3 DNA sequence: TGCAGCGGTAAAGACAGGGACGAGCAGTACTTC. As protein: CSGKDRDEQYF. The V gene is TRBV29-1, the J gene TRBJ2-7; 7 bases align to TRBD1. With 7 bases clipped from V and 5 bases from J, the junction kept 5 bases outside the gene matches. The CDR3 is 11 residues long. Germline assignment: CDR1 SQVTM and CDR2 ANQGSEA.

CDR3 protein: CASSLLQSNTGELFF. CDR3 bases: TGTGCCAGCAGCCTCCTGCAGTCGAACACCGGGGAGCTGTTTTTT. This sequence joins TRBV14 and TRBJ2-2; D unclear. The CDR3 sequence is 15 residues long. V gave up 4 bases and J gave up 0 bases, with 9 bases separating them. Germline V gene data show CDR1 as SGHDN and CDR2 as FVKESK.

V gene TRBV19 combines with J gene TRBJ1-2; D is perhaps TRBD1 (6 bases). V was shortened by 9 bases and J by 8 bases, with 16 bases between the two germline ends. Looked up from germline, CDR1 is LNHDA and CDR2 is SQIVND (reference sequence). The CDR3 length is 12 residues. The CDR3 DNA is TGTGCCAGCCGACTCAATCAGGGGGGCTACACCTTC. Protein: CASRLNQGGYTF.

The chain has TRBV6-1 and TRBJ1-2; D might be TRBD1 (6 bases). This CDR3 is 14 amino acids long. V was cut by 7 bases and J by 7 bases, with 19 bases left in between. Germline loops: CDR1 MNHNS, CDR2 SASEGT. CDR3 bases: TGTGCCAGCACCGGAGGGGGGCGCGAAACTGGCTACACCTTC. It translates to CASTGGGRETGYTF.

This sequence joins TRBV19 and TRBJ1-4, with 8 bases that match TRBD1. Trimming cost V 0 bases and J 5 bases; bases outside gene matches: 5. The germline CDR1 and CDR2 sequences are LNHDA and SQIVND (reference sequence). The CDR3 covers 16 residues. CDR3: CASSIDSTGVNEKLFF. CDR3 nucleotides: TGTGCCAGTAGTATAGACTCGACAGGGGTAAATGAAAAACTGTTTTTT.